The next 22 T cell receptor beta chains were all read from a single sample in a study of blood T cell repertoires in COVID-19. Here immunoSEQ multiplex PCR was the method, and the copy in TCRdb shows in-frame clones only, minus some. The sample consists of over 85,000 clones, roughly 90% of them appearing once. Sequencing was performed on peripheral blood. Receptors were obtained from a woman between 50 and 59 years old with COVID-19, enrolled during active disease.

In its sample, this clone was seen a few times. The rearrangement joins TRBV2 to TRBJ1-4, with D perhaps matching TRBD1 (6 bases). V was clipped by 5 bases and J by 4 bases, with 14 bases between them. Germline V gives CDR1 SNHLY, CDR2 FYNNEI. The CDR3 runs 15 residues. CDR3 DNA sequence: TGTGCCAGCAGTTCCAAAAGGGGGTTTAATGAAAAACTGTTTTTT. This translates into CASSSKRGFNEKLFF.

The chain employs TRBV6-5 and TRBJ1-1, with D possibly being TRBD1 (5 bases). The germline V gene encodes CDR1 MNHEY and CDR2 SVGAGI. The germline V and J ends were trimmed by 6 bases and 1 base, with 12 bases remaining between them. There are 14 residues in the CDR3. CDR3 sequence: CASRSQRGNTEAFF. CDR3 nucleotides: TGTGCCAGCAGATCACAAAGGGGGAACACTGAAGCTTTCTTT.

V and J are TRBV3-1 (or the pseudogene TRBV3-2) and TRBJ1-3; TRBD1 aligns across 8 bases. The CDR3 sequence is 14 residues long. V trimming: 4 bases; J trimming: 4 bases; junction bases outside the gene matches: 3. The germline gives CDR1 LGHDT, CDR2 YNNKEL (reference sequence). The CDR3 spells CASSLRQGGNTIYF. CDR3 nucleotide sequence: TGTGCCAGCAGCCTTCGACAGGGGGGAAACACCATATATTTT.

This clone was detected once. The CDR3 sequence is CASSQWRDGVWYGYTF. The CDR3 DNA reads as TGCGCCAGCAGTCAATGGCGGGACGGGGTTTGGTATGGCTACACCTTC. J is TRBJ1-2 and V is TRBV23-1; weak D call: TRBD1 (5 bases). TRBV23-1 falls under the ORF class, with uncertain function. There are 16 residues in the CDR3. V was shortened by 1 base and J by 5 bases, with 17 bases between the two germline ends.

CDR3 region: CASSHRDRDYEQYF. The CDR3 DNA follows: TGCGCCAGCAGTCATAGGGACAGGGACTACGAGCAGTACTTC. The chain links TRBV23-1 to TRBJ2-7; 9 bases match TRBD1. TRBV23-1 is an ORF, and what it does is uncertain. The V gene end was trimmed by 3 bases and the J gene end by 3 bases; junction bases not matched to a gene: 3. CDR3 length: 14 amino acids.

This clone was seen only once. This sequence joins TRBV7-2 and TRBJ2-7, with 8 bases lining up with TRBD2. V lost 2 bases to trimming and J lost 4 bases; unmatched junction nucleotides: 4. The CDR3 loop spans 14 amino acids. Germline CDR1 and CDR2: SGHTA and FQGNSA. This chain's CDR3 is CASSLSERGYEQYV. As DNA, the CDR3 is TGTGCCAGCAGCTTAAGTGAGCGGGGGTACGAGCAGTACGTC.

This chain uses TRBV28 with TRBJ2-7; D is perhaps TRBD1 (5 bases). The germline V and J ends were trimmed by 5 bases and 2 bases, with 10 bases remaining between them. The CDR3 length is 13 residues. Germline V gene data show CDR1 as MDHEN and CDR2 as SYDVKM. CDR3 residues: CASSGARAYEQYV. CDR3 bases: TGTGCCAGCAGTGGGGCCAGAGCCTACGAGCAGTACGTC.

The chain combines TRBV2 with TRBJ1-2; TRBD1 aligns across 7 bases. The CDR3 totals 14 residues. The junction had 9 bases not matched to a gene; V was cut back by 6 bases and J by 5 bases. CDR1 is SNHLY and CDR2 is FYNNEI in the germline V gene. The CDR3 region is CASSSPGQTYGYTF. For the CDR3, the DNA is TGTGCCAGCAGCTCACCGGGACAGACTTATGGCTACACCTTC.

The genes are TRBV28 and TRBJ1-2, with 7 bases identical to TRBD1. Germline CDR1 is MDHEN and CDR2 is SYDVKM. This CDR3 comprises 14 residues. V trimming: 6 bases; J trimming: 4 bases; junction bases outside the gene matches: 8. The CDR3 loop is CASRGKDRVYGYTF. DNA of the CDR3: TGTGCCAGCAGGGGAAAAGACAGGGTCTATGGCTACACCTTC.

This clone has more than one count but fewer than ten. The chain is built from TRBV5-1 and TRBJ2-7, with 8 nucleotides matching TRBD1. CDR1 and CDR2 (germline): SGHRS, YFSETQ. This CDR3 contains 14 residues. J was trimmed by 3 bases and V by 4 bases; bases with no gene match: 6. As DNA, the CDR3 is TGCGCCAGCAGCCCGGGACAGGAATACTACGAGCAGTACTTC. Translation: CASSPGQEYYEQYF.

The chain has TRBV7-8 and TRBJ2-3; TRBD1 agrees at 7 bases. The CDR3 contains 14 residues. The V gene's germline CDR1 is SGHVS and CDR2 FQNEAQ. V shed 5 bases, J shed 5 bases, and the junction held 7 bases outside the gene matches. The CDR3 DNA is TGTGCCAGCAGCCCGGACAGGCTGATAGATACGCAGTATTTT. Its protein product is CASSPDRLIDTQYF.

J is TRBJ2-3 and V is TRBV7-2; 8 nucleotides align to TRBD1. Trimming took 3 bases from V and 3 from J; bases not matched to a gene: 2. Germline CDR1 and CDR2: SGHTA and FQGNSA. This CDR3 region has 14 residues. The CDR3 spells CASSFHRGTDTQYF. The CDR3 DNA follows: TGTGCCAGCAGCTTTCACAGGGGGACAGATACGCAGTATTTT.

The V gene is TRBV15, the J gene TRBJ1-6; 8 bases line up with TRBD1. Germline V CDR1 and CDR2: LNHNV, YYDKDF (reference sequence). This CDR3 region has 15 residues. V was clipped by 0 bases and J by 9 bases; unmatched bases: 4. The CDR3 region is CATSRDQGASSPLHF. The CDR3 DNA is TGTGCCACCAGCAGAGACCAGGGGGCTAGTTCACCCCTCCACTTT.

The CDR3, as DNA: TGTGCCAGCAGTTACGTCGGGGGGACCCACAATGAGCAGTTCTTC. Its protein product is CASSYVGGTHNEQFF. The chain is built from TRBV6-5 and TRBJ2-1; TRBD2 aligns across 7 bases. The germline CDR1 and CDR2 sequences are MNHEY and SVGAGI. The CDR3 spans 15 residues. V was clipped by 2 bases and J by 5 bases; unmatched bases: 6.

This clone has only one observation. The CDR3 region has the DNA TGTGCCAGCTTCGAAATAGCGGGGTCTCACTACGAGCAGTACTTC. This sequence encodes CASFEIAGSHYEQYF. The chain couples TRBV7-8 to TRBJ2-7; 8 nucleotides line up with TRBD2. V gave up 8 bases and J gave up 3 bases; unmatched junction bases: 12. Germline loops: CDR1 SGHVS, CDR2 FQNEAQ. The CDR3 length is 15 residues.

This sequence joins TRBV4-1 and TRBJ1-6; 8 bases are a match to TRBD1. This CDR3 is 14 amino acids long. J was trimmed by 11 bases and V by 0 bases; bases with no gene match: 3. The germline V gene has CDR1 MGHRA and CDR2 YSYEKL. This CDR3 is CASSQEDREPPLHF. Written as DNA, the CDR3 is TGCGCCAGCAGCCAAGAGGACAGGGAGCCACCCCTCCACTTT.

The chain uses TRBV28 and TRBJ1-1, with D possibly matching TRBD1 (5 bases). CDR3 length: 16 residues. Trimming took off 7 bases at V and 1 base at J, with 19 bases between the two ends. Germline CDR1 and CDR2: MDHEN and SYDVKM. CDR3 DNA: TGTGCCAGCACTCCGCCGGGACCGGGAGGGAACACTGAAGCTTTCTTT. Amino acid sequence: CASTPPGPGGNTEAFF.

The chain couples TRBV5-1 to TRBJ2-7; 7 nucleotides line up with TRBD1. Germline loops: CDR1 SGHRS, CDR2 YFSETQ. The junction had 11 bases not matched to a gene; V was cut back by 4 bases and J by 4 bases. This CDR3 is built from 15 residues. CDR3 amino acids: CASSPEQGWDYEQYV. DNA of the CDR3: TGCGCCAGCAGCCCGGAACAGGGGTGGGATTACGAGCAGTACGTC.

This chain uses TRBV5-5 with TRBJ1-2; TRBD1 matches 10 bases. Germline CDR1 is SGHKS and CDR2 is YYEKEE (reference sequence). Trimming at V came to 4 bases and at J to 4 bases, leaving 7 bases not matched to a gene. The CDR3 is 15 residues long. As DNA, the CDR3 is TGTGCCAGCAGCCCCGGGACAGGGGACATCTATGGCTACACCTTC. Protein product: CASSPGTGDIYGYTF.

In DNA, the CDR3 is TGTGCCAGCAGTTCCCCTATTGGACTAGCGGGGTCCACAGATACGCAGTATTTT. Translating gives CASSSPIGLAGSTDTQYF. The chain carries TRBV6-2 or TRBV6-3 and TRBJ2-3; 12 bases map to TRBD2. CDR3 size: 18 residues. V dropped 4 bases and J dropped 2; count of bases not matched to a gene: 10. Germline V gene lookup returns CDR1 MNHEY and CDR2 SVGEGT.

CDR3 in amino acids: CASSSLLGSGELFF. CDR3 nucleotides: TGTGCCAGCAGCTCCCTCTTGGGCTCCGGGGAGCTGTTTTTT. The chain uses TRBV11-3 and TRBJ2-2; D is ambiguous. This CDR3 spans 14 amino acids. The V gene's germline CDR1 is SGHNT and CDR2 YENEEA. The V and J ends lost 4 bases and 6 bases respectively, with 12 bases between them.

This chain links TRBV25-1 with TRBJ1-1; no reliable D call. Germline CDR1 MGHDK, CDR2 SYGVNS. This CDR3 has 17 amino acids. V shed 5 bases and J shed 0 bases, with 19 bases lying between them. The CDR3 coding sequence is TGTGCCAGCAGTCGCTTCTTCCCTCTAAAAATGAACACTGAAGCTTTCTTT. This translates into CASSRFFPLKMNTEAFF.